A single sample is the source of the 27 T cell receptor beta chains below, sequenced in a study of cytomegalovirus exposure and HLA in healthy donors. The PCR made use of 60 Vbeta and 13 Jbeta primers. Profiled with immunoSEQ multiplex PCR; TCRdb holds only in-frame clones, not every one. The sample records more than 95,000 clones, more than 65% being singletons. The material sequenced was PBMCs. The receptors were gathered from a woman aged 18-29 years in good health and CMV-seropositive.

This clone turned up a few times. V gene TRBV19 combines with J gene TRBJ1-2; no reliable D call. Germline loops: CDR1 LNHDA, CDR2 SQIVND (reference sequence). The ends were cut back, 6 bases at V and 7 bases at J, with 12 bases in the middle. This CDR3 contains 12 residues. CDR3 residues: CASRRGYGGYTF. As DNA, the CDR3 is TGTGCCAGTAGGAGAGGTTACGGTGGCTACACCTTC.

This clone has a handful of counts. The chain uses TRBV6-6 and TRBJ1-4; tentative D call: TRBD1 (5 bases). Trimming removed 7 bases from V and 5 bases from J, with 11 bases in between. Germline V gene sequence: CDR1 MNHNY, CDR2 SVGAGI (reference sequence). The CDR3 totals 13 residues. The CDR3 DNA reads as TGTGCCAGCACACAGCGGGGGAATGAAAAACTGTTTTTT. It specifies CASTQRGNEKLFF.

This clone was picked up a small number of times. The V and J genes are TRBV18 and TRBJ1-6; 7 positions agree with TRBD1. CDR1 is KGHSH and CDR2 is LQKENI in the germline V gene. The CDR3 runs to 16 residues. J was trimmed by 9 bases and V by 4 bases; bases with no gene match: 12. The CDR3 DNA follows: TGTGCCAGCTCACGTCTAACAGGGGATCCTGTTTCACCCCTCCACTTT. This encodes CASSRLTGDPVSPLHF.

This clone has just one count. The V and J genes are TRBV19 and TRBJ1-2, with a possible D match to TRBD1 (6 bases). Germline lookup yields CDR1 LNHDA and CDR2 SQIVND (reference sequence). With 7 bases removed from V and 3 bases from J, the gap between germline ends came to 18 bases. CDR3 size: 15 residues. The CDR3: CASTMGAAMDYGYTF. The CDR3 nucleotides are TGTGCCAGTACGATGGGGGCAGCGATGGACTATGGCTACACCTTC.

The chain couples TRBV7-2 to TRBJ2-3; the match to TRBD2 covers 9 bases. The CDR3 loop spans 16 amino acids. Germline CDR1 reads SGHTA; CDR2 reads FQGNSA. V trimming: 5 bases; J trimming: 0 bases; junction bases outside the gene matches: 6. The CDR3 reads CASSDLAGSSTDTQYF. CDR3 sequence (DNA): TGTGCCAGCAGCGACCTAGCGGGATCAAGCACAGATACGCAGTATTTT.

The chain combines TRBV19 with TRBJ2-5; 8 bases map to TRBD2. Germline values: CDR1 LNHDA, CDR2 SQIVND (reference sequence). Trimming at V came to 6 bases and at J to 5 bases, leaving 11 bases not matched to a gene. The CDR3 sequence is 15 residues long. CDR3 nucleotide sequence: TGTGCCAGTAGATTCCGGGGGGGCCGCGGCGAGACCCAGTACTTC. Its translation: CASRFRGGRGETQYF.

The chain is built from TRBV28 and TRBJ1-3; possible D gene TRBD1, 6 bases. Germline V CDR1 and CDR2: MDHEN, SYDVKM. V was clipped by 2 bases and J by 8 bases, with 13 bases between them. This CDR3 has 14 residues. CDR3 residues: CASSLGTTVHTIYF. Here the CDR3 DNA reads TGTGCCAGCAGTTTAGGGACAACGGTCCACACCATATATTTT.

This clone was seen only a few times. J is TRBJ2-3 and V is TRBV2; 10 bases line up with TRBD2. This CDR3 comprises 16 residues. CDR1 is SNHLY and CDR2 is FYNNEI in the germline V gene. Unmatched junction bases numbered 12, after V lost 9 bases and J lost 3 bases. The CDR3 region is CASKNINSGGTDTQYF. The CDR3 DNA is TGTGCCAGTAAAAACATAAATAGCGGGGGGACAGATACGCAGTATTTT.

The chain joins TRBV5-1 to TRBJ2-7; tentatively, D is TRBD2 (5 bases). Germline V gene lookup returns CDR1 SGHRS and CDR2 YFSETQ. The CDR3 is 14 amino acids. V gave up 2 bases and J gave up 3 bases, with 12 bases separating them. CDR3 in amino acids: CASSFGAEGYEQYF. The DNA for the CDR3 is TGCGCCAGCAGCTTCGGTGCCGAGGGCTACGAGCAGTACTTC.

The V call is TRBV10-3, the J call TRBJ1-3, with D unclear. Germline assignment: CDR1 ENHRY and CDR2 SYGVKD. This CDR3 has 13 residues. V lost 7 bases to trimming and J lost 4 bases, with 11 bases between them. This chain's CDR3 is CAIKAGSGNTIYF. DNA of the CDR3: TGTGCCATCAAAGCAGGCAGCGGAAACACCATATATTTT.

The table lists this clone with a few counts. This sequence joins TRBV2 and TRBJ2-3; 12 positions agree with TRBD2. CDR1 is SNHLY and CDR2 is FYNNEI in the germline V gene. The CDR3 covers 15 residues. V lost 5 bases to trimming and J lost 4 bases; unmatched junction nucleotides: 4. The CDR3 is CASSPTSGSADTQYF. DNA for the CDR3: TGTGCCAGCAGTCCGACTAGCGGGAGCGCAGATACGCAGTATTTT. Using reference TRBV2 and TRBJ2-3 for the parts outside the CDR3, the full variable domain is EPEVTQTPSHQVTQMGQEVILRCVPISNHLYFYWYRQILGQKVEFLVSFYNNEISEKSEIFDDQFSVERPDGSNFTLKIRSTKLEDSAMYFCASSPTSGSADTQYFGPGTRLTVL.

The rearrangement joins TRBV30 to TRBJ2-1, with 7 bases lining up with TRBD2. V lost 2 bases and J lost 3; bases outside the gene matches: 16. Germline V lookup: CDR1 GTSNPN, CDR2 SVGIG (reference sequence). This CDR3 spans 18 amino acids. The CDR3 sequence is CAWSMGVAGRGYYNEQFF. The CDR3 DNA follows: TGTGCCTGGAGTATGGGGGTAGCAGGGCGGGGGTACTACAATGAGCAGTTCTTC.

V and J are TRBV11-1 and TRBJ2-7; D remains unclear. The CDR3 loop spans 13 amino acids. V was cut by 2 bases and J by 5 bases, with 10 bases left in between. Germline CDR1 SGHAT, CDR2 FQDESV (reference sequence). DNA of the CDR3: TGTGCCAGCAGCTTATCCGAACGCGACGAGCAGTACTTC. It specifies CASSLSERDEQYF.

This clone has more than one count but fewer than ten. V is TRBV2 and J is TRBJ1-1; possible D gene TRBD1, 5 bases. This CDR3 is built from 14 residues. Germline V gives CDR1 SNHLY, CDR2 FYNNEI. The V end was cut by 7 bases, the J end by 3 bases, with 15 bases between. The CDR3 nucleotides are TGTGCCAGCAATACCGAAGGGGCGGACACTGAAGCTTTCTTT. Its protein product is CASNTEGADTEAFF.

This chain connects TRBV7-9 to TRBJ1-5; D remains ambiguous. Germline V gene lookup returns CDR1 SEHNR and CDR2 FQNEAQ (reference sequence). V lost 0 bases and J 1 base, leaving 4 bases between the germline ends. The CDR3 has 14 amino acids. This CDR3 reads CASSLAASNQPQHF. The CDR3 DNA sequence: TGTGCCAGCAGCTTAGCAGCAAGCAATCAGCCCCAGCATTTT.

The DNA for the CDR3 is TGTGCCAGCAGGGCCAGACTTAATCAGCCCCAGCATTTT. This encodes CASRARLNQPQHF. The gene calls are TRBV28 and TRBJ1-5; D not resolved. Trimming removed 6 bases from V and 4 bases from J, with 10 bases in between. The V gene's germline CDR1 is MDHEN and CDR2 SYDVKM. The CDR3 has 13 amino acids.

This clone was seen only a few times. The chain recombines TRBV7-8 with TRBJ1-5; D is undetermined. Germline-derived CDR1 and CDR2 are SGHVS and FQNEAQ. Deletions cut 5 bases from V and 3 bases from J, with 11 bases between. This CDR3 is built from 14 residues. The chain's CDR3 is CASSESGYNQPQHF. CDR3 in DNA: TGTGCCAGCAGCGAATCAGGATACAATCAGCCCCAGCATTTT.

The chain joins TRBV5-6 to TRBJ2-2; 7 bases are shared with TRBD1. Germline CDR1 SGHDT, CDR2 YYEEEE. Trimming at V came to 2 bases and at J to 5 bases, leaving 9 bases not matched to a gene. The CDR3 is made up of 16 amino acids. In nucleotides, the CDR3 is TGTGCCAGCAGCTTATCCGAAAGGGGGCTTACCGGGGAGCTGTTTTTT. Residues: CASSLSERGLTGELFF. Full variable domain (outside the CDR3, taken from reference TRBV5-6 and TRBJ2-2): DAGVTQSPTHLIKTRGQQVTLRCSPKSGHDTVSWYQQALGQGPQFIFQYYEEEERQRGNFPDRFSGHQFPNYSSELNVNALLLGDSALYLCASSLSERGLTGELFFGEGSRLTVL.

This chain uses TRBV5-1 with TRBJ2-1; 14 bases are a match to TRBD2. Germline values: CDR1 SGHRS, CDR2 YFSETQ. The CDR3 contains 18 residues. J lost 4 bases, V lost 1 base, and 7 bases had no gene match. In DNA, the CDR3 is TGCGCCAGCAGCTTGATGCCGACTAGCGGGAGGGGATACAATGAGCAGTTCTTC. Translating gives CASSLMPTSGRGYNEQFF.

This clone was counted a few times. V usage is TRBV6-5 and J usage is TRBJ2-2, with TRBD1 matching 7 bases. CDR1 and CDR2 from the germline V gene are MNHEY and SVGAGI. Trimming at V came to 6 bases and at J to 2 bases, leaving 6 bases not matched to a gene. The CDR3 length is 15 residues. CDR3 coding DNA: TGTGCCAGCAGCCCGACAGGGATAAACACCGGGGAGCTGTTTTTT. As protein: CASSPTGINTGELFF.

The chain recombines TRBV6-8 with TRBJ2-5, with 11 bases that match TRBD2. The CDR3 has 16 amino acids. V dropped 7 bases and J dropped 0; count of bases not matched to a gene: 7. Per germline, CDR1 MNHGY and CDR2 SAAAGT. As DNA, the CDR3 is TGTGCCAGCAATCCACTAGCGGGGGCCAACCAAGAGACCCAGTACTTC. Its translation is CASNPLAGANQETQYF.

The chain is built from TRBV12-2 and TRBJ2-1; whether TRBD2, the table's D call, matches the DNA was not checked. TRBV12-2 counts as a pseudogene. The CDR3 length is 10 residues. The CDR3 region has the DNA TGTGCAAGTCGCACGGACTACAGGTTCTTC. Amino acid sequence: CASRTDYRFF.

This clone was observed a handful of times. V usage is TRBV5-8 and J usage is TRBJ2-1, with 15 bases matching TRBD2. Losses at the gene ends were 5 bases for V and 8 bases for J; bases not matched to a gene: 14. In germline, CDR1 is SGHTS, CDR2 YDEGEE. The length of the CDR3 is 18 residues. The CDR3 sequence is CASRPSPGTSGRRHEQFF. Written as DNA, the CDR3 is TGTGCCAGCAGACCTAGTCCCGGGACTAGCGGGAGGAGGCATGAGCAGTTCTTC.

The rearrangement uses TRBV9 and TRBJ2-1; no reliable D call. Germline V gene data show CDR1 as SGDLS and CDR2 as YYNGEE. Trimming removed 0 bases at V and 6 bases at J, with 7 bases between. This CDR3 contains 13 residues. The CDR3 sequence: CASSVGRINEQFF. For the CDR3, the DNA is TGTGCCAGCAGCGTAGGGCGGATCAATGAGCAGTTCTTC.

V and J are TRBV19 and TRBJ2-7; TRBD2 matches at 9 bases. With V trimmed by 10 bases and J by 5 bases, 12 bases remained unmatched. CDR1 LNHDA and CDR2 SQIVND come from the germline V gene (reference sequence). The CDR3 loop spans 14 amino acids. The CDR3 loop reads CATKPAGGLHEQYF. The DNA of the CDR3 is TGTGCCACCAAACCAGCGGGAGGCCTCCACGAGCAGTACTTC.

This clone turned up a few times. Different DNA sequences within this sample yield the same CDR3. The gene calls are TRBV7-9 and TRBJ1-5; 7 bases are shared with TRBD1. CDR3 size: 14 residues. V was pared by 4 bases and J by 2 bases, with 2 bases of the junction left unmatched. The germline V gene encodes CDR1 SEHNR and CDR2 FQNEAQ (reference sequence). CDR3 sequence (DNA): TGTGCCAGCAGCTCAACAGGGGGCAATCAGCCCCAGCATTTT. Protein: CASSSTGGNQPQHF.

The chain carries TRBV7-9 and TRBJ1-1; 8 bases agree with TRBD1. Per germline, CDR1 SEHNR and CDR2 FQNEAQ (reference sequence). Losses at the gene ends were 0 bases for V and 6 bases for J; bases not matched to a gene: 6. The CDR3 covers 15 residues. The CDR3, as DNA: TGTGCCAGCAGCTTAGCTGCAGGGGGCTACTCTGAAGCTTTCTTT. This encodes CASSLAAGGYSEAFF.